This TCR beta chain derives from a study of cytomegalovirus exposure and HLA in healthy donors (dated by TCRdb to the late 2010s). In the study overall: An earlier analysis of some 550 of the donors reported about 250 Gb of sequence data and approximately 110 million unique TCR beta sequences from some 180 million T cells. An early release covering just under 650 HLA-typed donors comprised roughly 300 gigabases of sequencing data and tens of millions of unique TCR sequences. Among the 398 genotyped donors, around 81% belonged to the genetic ancestry cluster associated with self-reported Caucasian donors. The study aimed to test whether signatures of past pathogen exposure could be identified by cataloging public T cell receptors. The study used immunosequencing to profile the T cell repertoires of approximately 630 subjects and linked those repertoires to cytomegalovirus serostatus. Along with the roughly 700-subject first cohort, a separate validation cohort of around 110 different subjects was used. To predict cytomegalovirus infection status, the study brought together high-throughput TCR immunosequencing, statistical association of individual TCRs with disease status, and machine learning. To study patterns of TCR occurrence, a later analysis re-analyzed previously published TCR beta repertoires from 666 donors and added high-resolution HLA genotyping. In the later analysis, no new phenotypic data were used to find candidate immune exposures; instead, reliance was placed on TCR beta sequences and their occurrence across donors. An earlier analysis of several hundred of the donors applied high-throughput TCR beta sequencing to assess whether each TCR beta V gene segment acted as functional or pseudogenic. Donor age, sex, ethnicity and CMV serostatus were compiled alongside the repertoire data. A later genetic analysis used genome-wide SNP genotypes for about 60% of the 666 donors, treating that subset as a discovery cohort. Every repertoire in the discovery cohort had been generated on one and the same sequencing platform. HLA typing included class I and class II loci at four-digit resolution. The number of donors typed differed by locus, with roughly 629-640 for A, B, C, DRB1 and DQB1, roughly 550 for DQA1, 600 to 610 for DPA1, and some 450 for DPB1. Roughly 5 DR-DQ haplotypes were handled as single units for association and clustering, since linkage in the cohort was strong. Among about 390 genotyped donors of the cohort, an average of around 240,000 unique TCR beta nucleotide sequences were sequenced per donor, roughly a sixth of them non-productive. Study-wide conclusions, independent of this receptor: A later analysis found that TCR association rates varied across HLA loci, with DRB1 alleles showing the most associated TCRs and HLA-C alleles the fewest. A later analysis found that most CMV-associated TCR beta chains appeared HLA-restricted, with HLA associations seemingly driven largely by CMV exposure. A further reported finding was that TCR beta sequences accurately predicted the HLA-A and HLA-B alleles for most subjects in the first cohort. Three of the identified cytomegalovirus-associated TCR beta chains were confirmed in vitro to be specific for cytomegalovirus antigens. Because some donors lacked HLA typing at each locus, the association tests relied only on the typed subset. In a later genetic analysis, a missense DCLRE1C variant was associated with V-gene and J-gene trimming of TCR beta chains, and the association was replicated in an independent cohort. A cluster of highly shared sequence variants was judged likely to be a technical artifact of the sequencing pipeline. Strong co-occurrence of HLA alleles, especially DR and DQ, made assigning TCR associations to individual alleles difficult. Correlated functional status among segregating V segments might be attributable to linkage disequilibrium, but an unknown experimental factor could not be ruled out. Specific HLA alleles were associated with 15,000 to 20,000 TCR beta sequences at a false discovery rate of 0.05 in a later analysis. In a later analysis, several top co-occurrence clusters were reported to appear linked to parvovirus B19, influenza, CMV and Epstein-Barr virus. Presence/absence analyses assumed roughly uniform sequencing depth across donors, an assumption that may not hold. Compared with equally common non-associated chains, HLA-associated TCR beta chains in a later analysis were more clonally expanded and had lower generation probabilities. According to a later genetic analysis, donors in an Asian-associated ancestry cluster had fewer N-insertions in productive TCRs than the approximately 630-donor mean. Because counts were too low, 15 to 20 rarely observed V segments, including chromosome 9 orphons, were excluded from the earlier analysis of 587 of the donors. For the cohort, immune exposure information was limited to CMV serostatus. In both the original and validation cohorts, the classifier was reported to diagnose cytomegalovirus status with high specificity and sensitivity. The authors suggested that the approach could potentially be generalized to other disease states and immunological phenotypes. In an earlier analysis of some 500 of the donors, most TCR beta V segments appeared in productive rearrangements about 87% or about 30% of the time, broadly matching IMGT annotations. In the study, about 150 TCR beta chains were listed as associated with cytomegalovirus. Because the 87-base-pair reads could not distinguish some IMGT-functional V segments, including TRBV6-2 and TRBV6-3, those segments were excluded. Across donors, most TCR sequences were observed very rarely, whereas some public TCRs were present in many individuals. Only TCR beta chains were sequenced in this cohort, and the absence of alpha or paired-chain data limited detectable features.

Unmatched junction bases come to 8, with V trimmed by 6 bases and J by 4 bases. Measured from the cysteine to the phenylalanine, the CDR3 is 14 residues long. Only the CDR3 DNA stays, 42 bases, in frame from base 1. According to the germline V gene (reference sequence), CDR1 reads MNHEY and CDR2 reads SMNVEV. In total, just over 650 healthy bone marrow donors made up the cohort. At the time of sampling, every cohort member was nominally healthy, though immune exposures that went unrecorded were likely present. The donor was CMV seropositive and was included in the group of almost 300 seropositive cohort members. Every donor gave a peripheral blood sample, and the peripheral blood mononuclear cells from that sample were used for TCR beta sequencing. Genomic DNA was extracted from the blood cell samples with the Qiagen DNeasy Blood Extraction Kit. The library was generated by the immunoSEQ multiplex PCR assay. For the multiplex PCR, a mixture combining 60 forward primers for TCR Vbeta segments and 13 reverse primers for TCR Jbeta segments was used. A multiplex PCR assay on genomic DNA amplified the CDR3 region of rearranged TCR beta genes. The amplified TCR beta libraries were sequenced on the Illumina HiSeq System as 87-base-pair reads. Turning to the authors' computational methods: In a later analysis, tens of millions of unique TCR beta chains were counted across the 666 repertoires, and roughly 10 million of these chains were shared by at least two donors. Raw reads were error-corrected and collapsed into unique sequences by a nearest-neighbor algorithm in which closely related sequences were merged to remove PCR and sequencing errors. Alignment of CDR3 sequences to IMGT reference sequences was used to assign V, D and J gene segments. For a sequence to be retained, a match of at least six nucleotides to both a V gene segment and a J gene segment was required. A rearrangement was called productive if the CDR3 had no stop codons and remained in frame with V and J, and every other rearrangement was called non-productive. Following IMGT convention, CDR3 was defined as the stretch from the second conserved V-encoded cysteine up to the conserved J-encoded phenylalanine. The earlier analysis of some 600 of the donors excluded sequences that lacked an unambiguous match to a single V gene segment. In an earlier analysis of about 590 of the donors, a V segment was called functional when productive rearrangements were above 56.7%, and segregating when the standard deviation between donors exceeded 5%. To diagnose cytomegalovirus status from the catalog of TCR beta chain sequences, a statistical classification framework was built. A later analysis assigned V and J genes by comparing TCR nucleotide sequences with IMGT/GENE-DB human TR gene sequences. A later analysis assigned CDR3 sequences and most-parsimonious VDJ recombination scenarios with the TCRdist pipeline. In a later analysis, every TCR beta chain was defined by the combination of its CDR3 amino acid sequence and its V-gene family, and reads without a unique V-gene family were dropped. As a way to deal with suspected cross-contamination and a sequencing artifact, a later analysis dropped hundreds of nucleotide sequences that were highly shared and had low generation probability. A later analysis calculated a clonal expansion index for each public chain from normalized within-repertoire ranks of inferred template counts. In a later analysis, generation probabilities were computed with a VDJ recombination model fitted to out-of-frame rearrangements, and the resulting probabilities were checked against IGoR. In a later analysis, hypergeometric tests were used to score TCR-TCR, TCR-HLA and TCR-CMV co-occurrence, with a repertoire-size bias correction applied to TCR pairs. To estimate false discovery rates, a later analysis permuted the HLA or CMV assignments 20 times. A later analysis grouped co-occurring TCRs with DBSCAN, adding TCRdist sequence similarity when clustering within HLA-allele-positive subsets. Repertoires with fewer than 30,000 or more than 120,000 public chains were left out of co-occurrence clustering, as were about five repertoires with anomalous nucleotide sharing. TCRdb obtained this table from immuneACCESS and retained in-frame rearrangements with V and J assigned. These tables miss some clones; where compared with another copy, unresolved V genes account for less than half of the shortfall, and the remainder is unexplained. That table gives V, J and clone size, and the DNA gave D and trimming. The sample table holds around 130,000 clones, of which 50% to 75% were seen once. The top ten clones comprise under 9.5% of the sample.

This clone showed up just a few times. Its antigen is unknown. Base qualities are not provided; no much larger clone lies one nucleotide away. The sequence was collected from a woman in her thirties or forties in good health and CMV-seropositive. The receptor chain draws on TRBV27 and TRBJ2-7; 8 bases in the junction line up with TRBD2. Source material: PBMCs. The CDR3 sequence is CASSSGTSRYEQYF. The DNA sequence is given as TGTGCCAGCAGCTCCGGGACTAGTCGGTACGAGCAGTACTTC.